This TCR beta chain was observed in a study of blood T cell repertoires in COVID-19. The assay was immunoSEQ multiplex PCR, and TCRdb's table has in-frame clones only and misses some. Among under 200,000 clones, approximately 88% were seen once, and the ten largest hold less than 3.5%. Germline V gives CDR1 MDHEN, CDR2 SYDVKM. The CDR3 spans 16 residues. The trim removed 6 bases at V and 1 base at J, leaving 8 bases unmatched. The chain joins TRBV28 to TRBJ1-5; 8 nucleotides agree with TRBD1. Sequences were obtained from peripheral blood. The origin of this receptor is a woman aged 55 to 70 with acute or convalescent COVID-19. The CDR3 nucleotides read TGTGCCAGCAGCCTATACAGGGGGGGGAGCAATCAGCCCCAGCATTTT. Protein: CASSLYRGGSNQPQHF.